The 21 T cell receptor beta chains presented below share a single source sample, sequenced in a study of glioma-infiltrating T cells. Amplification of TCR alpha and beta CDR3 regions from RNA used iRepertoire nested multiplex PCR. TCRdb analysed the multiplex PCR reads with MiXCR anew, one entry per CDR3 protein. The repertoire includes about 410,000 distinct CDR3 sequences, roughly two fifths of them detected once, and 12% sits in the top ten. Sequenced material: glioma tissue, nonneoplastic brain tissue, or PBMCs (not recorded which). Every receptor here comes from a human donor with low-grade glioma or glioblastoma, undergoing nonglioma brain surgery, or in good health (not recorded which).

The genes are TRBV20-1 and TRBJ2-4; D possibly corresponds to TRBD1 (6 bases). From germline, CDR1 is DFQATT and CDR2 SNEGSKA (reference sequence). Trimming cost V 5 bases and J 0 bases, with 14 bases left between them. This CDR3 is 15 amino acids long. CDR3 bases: TGCAGTGCTCCAGACAGGAGACTAGCCAAAAACATTCAGTACTTC. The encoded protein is CSAPDRRLAKNIQYF.

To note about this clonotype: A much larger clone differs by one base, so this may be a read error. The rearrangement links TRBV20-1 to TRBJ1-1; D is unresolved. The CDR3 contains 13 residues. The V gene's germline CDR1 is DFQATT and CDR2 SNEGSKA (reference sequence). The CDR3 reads CSARDRKNAEAFF. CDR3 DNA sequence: TGCAGTGCTAGAGATCGGAAGAACGCTGAAGCTTTCTTT.

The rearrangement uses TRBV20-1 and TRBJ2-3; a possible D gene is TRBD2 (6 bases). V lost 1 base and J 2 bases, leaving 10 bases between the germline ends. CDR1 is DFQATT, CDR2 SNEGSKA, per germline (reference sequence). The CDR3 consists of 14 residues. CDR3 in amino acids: CSARVASATDTQYF. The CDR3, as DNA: TGCAGTGCTAGAGTCGCTAGCGCCACAGATACGCAGTATTTT.

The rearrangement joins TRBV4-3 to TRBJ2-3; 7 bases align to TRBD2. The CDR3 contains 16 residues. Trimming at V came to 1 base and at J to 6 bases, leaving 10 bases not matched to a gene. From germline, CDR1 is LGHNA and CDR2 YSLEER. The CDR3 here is CASSQVRAGEWDTQYF. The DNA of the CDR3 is TGCGCCAGCAGCCAAGTAAGGGCGGGAGAATGGGATACGCAGTATTTT.

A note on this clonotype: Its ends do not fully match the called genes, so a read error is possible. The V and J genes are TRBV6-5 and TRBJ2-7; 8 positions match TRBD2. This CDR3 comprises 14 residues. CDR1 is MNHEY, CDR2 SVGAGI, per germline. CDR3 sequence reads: CAISSGGTIDEQYF. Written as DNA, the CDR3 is TGTGCCATCAGTTCGGGGGGGACAATCGACGAGCAGTACTTC.

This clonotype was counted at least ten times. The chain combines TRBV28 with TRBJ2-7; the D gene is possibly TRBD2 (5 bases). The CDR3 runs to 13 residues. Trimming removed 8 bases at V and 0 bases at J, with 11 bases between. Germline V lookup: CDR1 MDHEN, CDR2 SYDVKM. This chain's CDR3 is CASAGSISYEQYF. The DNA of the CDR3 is TGTGCCAGCGCTGGGAGTATCTCCTACGAGCAGTACTTC.

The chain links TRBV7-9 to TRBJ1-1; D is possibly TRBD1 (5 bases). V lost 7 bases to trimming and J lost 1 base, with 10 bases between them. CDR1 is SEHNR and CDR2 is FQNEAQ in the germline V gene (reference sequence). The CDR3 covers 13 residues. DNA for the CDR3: TGTGCCAGCACCTTCCAGGGGAACACTGAAGCTTTCTTT. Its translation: CASTFQGNTEAFF. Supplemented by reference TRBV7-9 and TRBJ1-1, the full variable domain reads DTGVSQNPRHKITKRGQNVTFRCDPISEHNRLYWYRQTLGQGPEFLTYFQNEAQLEKSRLLSDRFSAERPKGSFSTLEIQRTEQGDSAMYLCASTFQGNTEAFFGQGTRLTVV.

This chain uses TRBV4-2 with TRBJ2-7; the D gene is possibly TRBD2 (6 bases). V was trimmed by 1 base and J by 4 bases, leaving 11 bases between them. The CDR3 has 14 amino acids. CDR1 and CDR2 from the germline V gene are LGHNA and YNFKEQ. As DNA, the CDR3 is TGTGCCAGCAGCCAAGTACAGGAGGGGTACGAGCAGTACTTC. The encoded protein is CASSQVQEGYEQYF.

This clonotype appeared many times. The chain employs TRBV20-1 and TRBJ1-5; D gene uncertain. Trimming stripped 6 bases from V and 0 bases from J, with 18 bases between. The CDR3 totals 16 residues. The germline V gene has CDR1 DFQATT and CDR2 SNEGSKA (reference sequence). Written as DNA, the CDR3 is TGCAGTGCAATACAAAGGACCCCATATAGCAATCAGCCCCAGCATTTT. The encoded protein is CSAIQRTPYSNQPQHF.

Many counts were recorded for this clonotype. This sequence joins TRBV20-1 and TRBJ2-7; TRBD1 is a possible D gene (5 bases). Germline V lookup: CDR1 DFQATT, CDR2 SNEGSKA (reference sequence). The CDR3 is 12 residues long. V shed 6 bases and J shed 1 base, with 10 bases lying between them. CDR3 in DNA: TGCAGTGCGTTCAGGGAATCCTACGAGCAGTACTTC. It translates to CSAFRESYEQYF.

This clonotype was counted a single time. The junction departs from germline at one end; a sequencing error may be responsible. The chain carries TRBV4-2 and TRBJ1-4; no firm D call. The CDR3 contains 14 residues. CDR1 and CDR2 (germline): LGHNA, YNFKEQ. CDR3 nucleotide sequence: TGTGCCAGCAGCTTGCGGCAGGATAATGAAAGACTGTTTTTT. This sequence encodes CASSLRQDNERLFF.

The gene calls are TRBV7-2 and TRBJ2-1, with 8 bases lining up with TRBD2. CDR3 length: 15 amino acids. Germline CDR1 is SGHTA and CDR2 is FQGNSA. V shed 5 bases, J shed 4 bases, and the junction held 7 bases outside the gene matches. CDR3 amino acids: CASSQGLDLYNEQFF. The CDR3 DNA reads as TGTGCCAGCAGCCAGGGACTAGACCTTTACAATGAGCAGTTCTTC.

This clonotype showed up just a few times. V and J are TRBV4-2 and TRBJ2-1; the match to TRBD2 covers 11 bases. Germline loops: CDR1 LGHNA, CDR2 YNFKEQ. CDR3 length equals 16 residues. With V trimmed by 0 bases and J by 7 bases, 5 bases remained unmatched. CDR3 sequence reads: CASSQDRASGRNEQFF. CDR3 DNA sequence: TGTGCCAGCAGCCAAGATCGGGCTAGCGGGAGGAATGAGCAGTTCTTC.

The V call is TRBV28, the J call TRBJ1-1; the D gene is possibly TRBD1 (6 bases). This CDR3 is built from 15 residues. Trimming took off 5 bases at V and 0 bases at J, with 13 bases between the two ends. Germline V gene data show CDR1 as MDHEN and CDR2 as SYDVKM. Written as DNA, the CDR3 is TGTGCCAGCAGTGCCCCAGGGGAGGTGAACACTGAAGCTTTCTTT. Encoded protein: CASSAPGEVNTEAFF.

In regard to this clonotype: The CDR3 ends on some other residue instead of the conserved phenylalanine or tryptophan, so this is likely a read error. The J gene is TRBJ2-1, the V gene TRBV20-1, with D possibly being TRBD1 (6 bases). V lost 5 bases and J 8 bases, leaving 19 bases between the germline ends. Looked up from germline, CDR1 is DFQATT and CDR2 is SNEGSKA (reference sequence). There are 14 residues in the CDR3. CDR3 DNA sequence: TGCAGTGCTCCTCCGCCTAGACAGGACCATGAGCAGTTCCTC. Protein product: CSAPPPRQDHEQFL.

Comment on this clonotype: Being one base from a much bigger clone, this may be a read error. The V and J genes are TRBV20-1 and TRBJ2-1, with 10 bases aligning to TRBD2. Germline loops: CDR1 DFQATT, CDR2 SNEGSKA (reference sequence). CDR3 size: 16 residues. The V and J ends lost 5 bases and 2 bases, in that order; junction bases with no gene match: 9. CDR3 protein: CSAERTSGKPYNEQFF. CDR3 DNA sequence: TGCAGTGCTGAGAGGACTAGCGGTAAACCCTACAATGAGCAGTTCTTC.

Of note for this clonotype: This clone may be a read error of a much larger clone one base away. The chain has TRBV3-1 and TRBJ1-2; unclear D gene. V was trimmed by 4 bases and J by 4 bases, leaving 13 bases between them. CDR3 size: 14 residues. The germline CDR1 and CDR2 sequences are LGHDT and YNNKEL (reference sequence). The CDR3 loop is CASSPLGGSYGYTF. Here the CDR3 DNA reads TGTGCCAGCAGCCCTCTCGGAGGGTCCTATGGCTACACCTTC.

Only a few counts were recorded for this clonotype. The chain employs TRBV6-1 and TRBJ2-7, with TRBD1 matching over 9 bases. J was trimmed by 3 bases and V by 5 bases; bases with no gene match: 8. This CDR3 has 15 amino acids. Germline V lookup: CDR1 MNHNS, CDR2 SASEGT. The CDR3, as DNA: TGTGCCAGCAGTTTTCGGACAGGGGAAGGCTACGAGCAGTACTTC. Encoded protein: CASSFRTGEGYEQYF.

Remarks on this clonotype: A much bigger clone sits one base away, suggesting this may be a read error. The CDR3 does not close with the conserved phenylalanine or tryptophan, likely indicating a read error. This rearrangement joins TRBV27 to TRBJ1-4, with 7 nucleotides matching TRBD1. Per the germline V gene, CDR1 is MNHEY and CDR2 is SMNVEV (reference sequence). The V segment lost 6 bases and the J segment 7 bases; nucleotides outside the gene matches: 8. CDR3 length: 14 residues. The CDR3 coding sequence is TGTGCCAGCAGCATACAGGGGATCGGTGAAAAACTGTTTTTA. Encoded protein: CASSIQGIGEKLFL.

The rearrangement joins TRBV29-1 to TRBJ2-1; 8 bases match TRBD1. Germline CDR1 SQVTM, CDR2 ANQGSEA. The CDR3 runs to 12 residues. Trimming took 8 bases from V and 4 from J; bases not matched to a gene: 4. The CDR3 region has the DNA TGCAGCTCAGGACAGGGATACAATGAGCAGTTCTTC. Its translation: CSSGQGYNEQFF.

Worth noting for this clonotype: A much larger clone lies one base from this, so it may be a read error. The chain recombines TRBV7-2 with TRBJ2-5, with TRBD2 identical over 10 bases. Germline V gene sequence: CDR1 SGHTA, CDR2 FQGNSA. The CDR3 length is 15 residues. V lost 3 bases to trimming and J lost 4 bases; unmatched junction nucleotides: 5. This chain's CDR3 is CASSFQAGGGETQYF. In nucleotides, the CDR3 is TGTGCCAGCAGCTTTCAAGCGGGAGGGGGAGAGACCCAGTACTTC.